Following are 4 T cell receptor beta chains from one sample sequenced in a study of blood T cell repertoires in COVID-19. TCRdb's table, derived via immunoSEQ multiplex PCR, lists solely in-frame clones and lacks some. The sample contains 150,000 to 200,000 clones, approximately 87% of which appear only once. The sample was peripheral blood. Receptors originate from a woman between 18 and 30 years old who had recovered from COVID-19.

The V gene is TRBV3-1 (or the pseudogene TRBV3-2), the J gene TRBJ1-2; unclear D gene. The ends were cut back, 3 bases at V and 0 bases at J, with 17 bases in the middle. Germline V lookup: CDR1 LGHDT, CDR2 YNNKEL (reference sequence). The CDR3 is 17 amino acids. The DNA for the CDR3 is TGTGCCAGCAGCCATGGGCTGATCCACACAGCTAACTATGGCTACACCTTC. Amino acid sequence: CASSHGLIHTANYGYTF.

The CDR3 coding sequence is TGTGCCAGCAGCCCTGGACAGGGGATCTACGAGCAGTACTTC. Translation: CASSPGQGIYEQYF. The V call is TRBV9, the J call TRBJ2-7; 9 positions match TRBD1. J lost 3 bases, V lost 4 bases, and 5 bases had no gene match. From germline, CDR1 is SGDLS and CDR2 YYNGEE. The CDR3 length is 14 residues.

This CDR3 is CASSGDRGNIQYF. CDR3 DNA: TGTGCCAGCAGCGGGGACAGGGGAAACATTCAGTACTTC. V gene TRBV2 combines with J gene TRBJ2-4, with 10 bases lining up with TRBD1. CDR3 length equals 13 residues. Germline CDR1 reads SNHLY; CDR2 reads FYNNEI. The J segment lost 6 bases and the V segment lost 6 bases, leaving 2 bases of the junction unmatched. Supplemented by reference TRBV2 and TRBJ2-4, the full variable domain reads EPEVTQTPSHQVTQMGQEVILRCVPISNHLYFYWYRQILGQKVEFLVSFYNNEISEKSEIFDDQFSVERPDGSNFTLKIRSTKLEDSAMYFCASSGDRGNIQYFGAGTRLSVL.

CDR3 in amino acids: CASSLGTGHPGYTF. The DNA for the CDR3 is TGTGCCAGCAGTTTGGGGACAGGGCACCCTGGCTACACCTTC. This chain links TRBV27 with TRBJ1-2, with 9 bases aligning to TRBD1. Germline V gives CDR1 MNHEY, CDR2 SMNVEV (reference sequence). The CDR3 sequence is 14 residues long. V was clipped by 3 bases and J by 7 bases; unmatched bases: 6.